This record concerns one T cell receptor (beta chain) sequence. This specimen comes from a study of Graves' ophthalmopathy and Graves' hyperthyroidism. As the template, RNA transcripts were used to amplify TCR beta CDR3 regions. HTBI-primed RT-PCR formed the first round, and a multiplex PCR formed the second. TCRdb processed the multiplex PCR reads anew with MiXCR; each CDR3 protein has one entry. The repertoire holds approximately 480,000 distinct CDR3 sequences, with about an eighth as singletons. Per germline, CDR1 MGHRA and CDR2 YSYEKL. CDR3 length equals 13 residues. Trimming left V 4 bases short and J 3 bases short, with 10 bases between.

V gene TRBV4-1 combines with J gene TRBJ2-7; D might be TRBD1 (6 bases). The sample comprised blood. This TCR was recovered from a woman aged 30 to 39 with Graves' ophthalmopathy. The CDR3 sequence: CASSRRQDYEQYF. CDR3 nucleotide sequence: TGCGCCAGCAGCCGGAGACAGGACTACGAGCAGTACTTC.